This T cell receptor (beta chain) was sequenced in a study of cytomegalovirus exposure and HLA in healthy donors. The PCR employed 60 Vbeta primers together with 13 Jbeta primers. Only in-frame clones appear in the TCRdb table, and some are missing; sequencing was by immunoSEQ multiplex PCR. The sample consists of approximately 170,000 clones, approximately 86% of them appearing once. This CDR3 is built from 14 residues. Trimming pared 4 bases from V and 0 bases from J, leaving 11 bases between. Germline V gives CDR1 SGHRS, CDR2 YFSETQ. The receptor's source is a male donor in good health and CMV-seronegative. The chain is built from TRBV5-1 and TRBJ2-7; possible D gene TRBD2, 6 bases. Sequenced material: PBMCs. The CDR3 is CASSPGGSSYEQYF. The CDR3 nucleotides are TGCGCCAGCAGCCCCGGGGGTAGCTCCTACGAGCAGTACTTC. Full variable domain (outside the CDR3, taken from reference TRBV5-1 and TRBJ2-7): KAGVTQTPRYLIKTRGQQVTLSCSPISGHRSVSWYQQTPGQGLQFLFEYFSETQRNKGNFPGRFSGRQFSNSRSEMNVSTLELGDSALYLCASSPGGSSYEQYFGPGTRLTVT.